Listed below are T cell receptor beta chains from one sample, sequenced in a study of blood T cell repertoires in COVID-19. Repertoires were generated with immunoSEQ multiplex PCR, while TCRdb's copy carries only in-frame clones and drops some. This sample has more than 95,000 clones, with over 75% found just once. Sequenced: peripheral blood. The receptors here all came from a human donor with active COVID-19. The donor label of this sample is uncertain. Each CDR3 is given with its conserved first and last residue. The D gene is left open where the match is weak. Size tells how often a clone was seen (once, few, many) or the class of an expanded clone, and some rows leave it out.

>NA|few|TRBV30|TRBJ1-3
TGTGCCTGGGGCCGGGGCTCTGGAAACACCATATATTTT
CAWGRGSGNTIYF
>TRBD2|few|TRBV10-2|TRBJ2-1
TGCGCCAGCTGGCTAGCGGGGGCCGGGGCCAATGAGCAGTTCTTC
CASWLAGAGANEQFF
>NA|NA|TRBV12-3/TRBV12-4|TRBJ2-3
TGTGCCAGCAGACTAGGCACAGATACGCAGTATTTT
CASRLGTDTQYF
>NA|NA|TRBV4-1|TRBJ1-6
TGCGCCAGCAGCCAAGATCCCGGGGTAAATTCACCCCTCCACTTT
CASSQDPGVNSPLHF
>TRBD2|NA|TRBV7-2|TRBJ2-3
TGTGCCAGCAGCTCCTTAAGACTAGCGGGGGGTGGCACAGATACGCAGTATTTT
CASSSLRLAGGGTDTQYF
>NA|NA|TRBV9|TRBJ2-2
TGTGCCAGCAGCCTCAAAGGTACAGGTTCGCATCCCGGGGAGCTGTTTTTT
CASSLKGTGSHPGELFF
>TRBD1|NA|TRBV27|TRBJ1-2
TGTGCCAGCAGTTTATCGTCGGGACAGGTGCCCTATGGCTACACCTTC
CASSLSSGQVPYGYTF
>TRBD1|NA|TRBV5-5|TRBJ1-2
TGTGCCAGCAGCGGCACAGGGGGCGGGTTTGCCTACACCTTC
CASSGTGGGFAYTF
>TRBD2|NA|TRBV7-2|TRBJ2-5
TGTGCCAGCAGCTTATGGGTAGCGGGGGGAGGGGAGACCCAGTACTTC
CASSLWVAGGGETQYF
>NA|NA|TRBV11-2|TRBJ1-5
TGTGCCAGCAGCTTACAGGGGAATCAGCCCCAGCATTTT
CASSLQGNQPQHF
>NA|NA|TRBV30|TRBJ2-6
TGTGCCTGGAGTGCGGGGACTCTAACTTCTGGGGCCAACGTCCTGACTTTC
CAWSAGTLTSGANVLTF
>NA|NA|TRBV13|TRBJ1-4
TGTGCCAGCAGCTTAACAGGGACACCAAGCGACGCAACTAATGAAAAACTGTTTTTT
CASSLTGTPSDATNEKLFF
>NA|once|TRBV19|TRBJ1-3
TGTGCCAGTACCGCTCGCGGGGGGTTTGGAAACACCATATATTTT
CASTARGGFGNTIYF
>TRBD1|NA|TRBV11-2|TRBJ1-1
TGTGCCAGCAGCTTAAGATCCGGGACAGGGGTAACTGAAGCTTTCTTT
CASSLRSGTGVTEAFF
>NA|NA|TRBV7-9|TRBJ1-4
TGTGCCAGCAGCCCCGAGGAAAAACTGTTTTTT
CASSPEEKLFF
>NA|once|TRBV5-6|TRBJ2-5
TGTGCCAGCAGCTTCGGACAGTACCAAGAGACCCAGTACTTC
CASSFGQYQETQYF
>TRBD1|NA|TRBV4-1|TRBJ2-7
TGCGCCAGCAGCCAACGGGACAGCTACTCCTACGAGCAGTACTTC
CASSQRDSYSYEQYF
>TRBD1|NA|TRBV5-1|TRBJ2-7
TGCGCCAGCAGTGAGTTCGGACAGGGACAATACGAGCAGTACTTC
CASSEFGQGQYEQYF
>NA|NA|TRBV27|TRBJ1-2
TGTGCCAGCAGTCCCCTGGCCCCTTTGGGCTACACCTTC
CASSPLAPLGYTF
>TRBD1|once|TRBV6-5|TRBJ2-2
TGTGCCACTCCGGGACAGGGCACCGGGGAGCTGTTTTTT
CATPGQGTGELFF
>NA|NA|TRBV4-3|TRBJ2-4
TGCGCCAGCAGCCAAGATCGGTTTACAGGGACCAAAAACATTCAGTACTTC
CASSQDRFTGTKNIQYF
>NA|NA|TRBV10-1|TRBJ2-2
TGCGCCAGCAGTGAGTCCAGGAGGGGGCGAGCCGGGGAGCTGTTTTTT
CASSESRRGRAGELFF
>TRBD2|NA|TRBV7-9|TRBJ2-1
TGTGCCAGCAGCTTAGAACTAGCGACCAATGAGCAGTTCTTC
CASSLELATNEQFF
>NA|NA|TRBV10-2|TRBJ1-1
TGCGCCAGCAGTGAGTCGAAGGTTGGGGGCGTGAACACTGAAGCTTTCTTT
CASSESKVGGVNTEAFF
>NA|NA|TRBV30|TRBJ1-1
TGTGCCTGGAGCGCACGAGGAACTGAAGCTTTCTTT
CAWSARGTEAFF
>NA|NA|TRBV28|TRBJ2-3
TGTGCCAGCAGTTTAGTTTTCACGGGAGCTAGCACAGATACGCAGTATTTT
CASSLVFTGASTDTQYF
>NA|NA|TRBV13|TRBJ2-2
TGTGCCAGCAGCTTCCCCTCCGGGAACACCGGGGAGCTGTTTTTT
CASSFPSGNTGELFF
>NA|few|TRBV5-5|TRBJ1-5
TGTGCCAGCAGCCTTACAGGAATCTATAGCAATCAGCCCCAGCATTTT
CASSLTGIYSNQPQHF
>TRBD1|many|TRBV7-2|TRBJ2-7
TGTGCCAGCAGCTTCCTCGCAGGGACAGGCCCCCCGGGCGAGCAGTACTTC
CASSFLAGTGPPGEQYF
>TRBD1|once|TRBV5-1|TRBJ1-2
TGCGCCAGCAGCGGGGGGACAGGGGATAACTATGGCTACACCTTC
CASSGGTGDNYGYTF
>TRBD2|NA|TRBV15|TRBJ2-1
TGTGCCACCAGCAGACAAAGGACTAGCCGCAATGAGCAGTTCTTC
CATSRQRTSRNEQFF
>TRBD1|NA|TRBV9|TRBJ1-5
TGTGCCAGCAGCGTAGGGGACAGCATGAACCAGCCCCAGCATTTT
CASSVGDSMNQPQHF
>TRBD1|NA|TRBV5-4|TRBJ2-2
TGTGCCAGCAGCGCGGGACAGGGGGCCGGGGAGCTGTTTTTT
CASSAGQGAGELFF
>NA|NA|TRBV5-1|TRBJ2-5
TGCGCCAGCAGAGACACTAGCCTAGGGGAGACCCAGTACTTC
CASRDTSLGETQYF
>NA|NA|TRBV7-9|TRBJ2-1
TGTGCCAGCAGGCACCACAGAGCGGGCGGGGATGAGCAGTTCTTC
CASRHHRAGGDEQFF
>TRBD1|NA|TRBV9|TRBJ2-7
TGTGCCAGCAGCGTAGCGGGTGTAGGGGGCGCGGAGCAGTACTTC
CASSVAGVGGAEQYF
>TRBD1|once|TRBV29-1|TRBJ2-1
TGCAGCGTTGCCCGGGACAGGGTTAATGAGCAGTTCTTC
CSVARDRVNEQFF
>TRBD1|NA|TRBV3-1/TRBV3-2|TRBJ1-2
TGTGCCAGCATCCGGGACAGGGTGAGCGGCTACACCTTC
CASIRDRVSGYTF
>NA|NA|TRBV27|TRBJ1-2
TGTGCCAGCAGTTGGTTTAAGGGGGTCCGGAATGGCTACACCTTC
CASSWFKGVRNGYTF
>TRBD1|NA|TRBV18|TRBJ2-1
TGTGCCAGCTCACCTGAACAGGGGGCTTCCTACAATGAGCAGTTCTTC
CASSPEQGASYNEQFF
>NA|NA|TRBV6-5|TRBJ1-3
TGTGCCAGCACGGGCTCTGGAAACACCATATATTTT
CASTGSGNTIYF
>NA|NA|TRBV27|TRBJ2-7
TGTGCCAGCAGTCAATTAATAGACAGGCTCCAGTACTTC
CASSQLIDRLQYF
>TRBD1|NA|TRBV6-5|TRBJ1-6
TGTGCCAGCAGATACAGGGGGGGGCCTCTCCACTTT
CASRYRGGPLHF
>TRBD1|NA|TRBV6-5|TRBJ1-2
TGTGCCAGCAGTTCCTCCGGGACAGGGGGCAGGGGCTACACCTTC
CASSSSGTGGRGYTF
>TRBD1|NA|TRBV19|TRBJ2-7
TGTGCCAGTAGCGTACAGGGGATCAACGAGCAGTACTTC
CASSVQGINEQYF
>TRBD1|NA|TRBV18|TRBJ1-4
TGTGCCAGCTCACCACGCGTCCGGACGTTGACCGGGACAGGGGATGAAAAACTGTTTTTT
CASSPRVRTLTGTGDEKLFF
>TRBD1|few|TRBV27|TRBJ1-2
TGTGCCAGCAGAGACAGGGTTGCTAATGGCTACACCTTC
CASRDRVANGYTF
>TRBD2|NA|TRBV4-3|TRBJ2-5
TGCGCCAGCAGCCAAGATAGACTAGCGGGGACGAACCAAGAGACCCAGTACTTC
CASSQDRLAGTNQETQYF